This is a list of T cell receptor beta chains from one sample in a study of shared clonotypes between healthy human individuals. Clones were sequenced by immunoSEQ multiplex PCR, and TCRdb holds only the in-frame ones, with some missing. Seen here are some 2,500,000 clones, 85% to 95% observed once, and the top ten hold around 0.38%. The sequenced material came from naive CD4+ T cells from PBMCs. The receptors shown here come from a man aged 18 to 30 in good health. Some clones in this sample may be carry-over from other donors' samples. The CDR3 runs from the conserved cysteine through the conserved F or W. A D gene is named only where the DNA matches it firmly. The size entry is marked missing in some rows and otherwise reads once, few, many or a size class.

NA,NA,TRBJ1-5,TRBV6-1,TGTGCCAGCAGTGACGGGAGCAATCAGCCCCAGCATTTT,CASSDGSNQPQHF
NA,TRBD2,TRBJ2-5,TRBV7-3,TGTGCCAGCAGCTACGAGGGCGGGAGGGCCCGGGAGACCCAGTACTTC,CASSYEGGRARETQYF
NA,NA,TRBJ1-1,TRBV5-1,TGCGCCAGCAGCTTGCGGCCGATCTACATGAACACTGAAGCTTTCTTT,CASSLRPIYMNTEAFF
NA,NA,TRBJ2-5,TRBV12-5,TGTGCTAGTGCCCCCCGGGACTCACAAGAGACCCAGTACTTC,CASAPRDSQETQYF
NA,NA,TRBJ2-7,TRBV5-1,TGCGCCAGCAGCCAGGACGGCACCTACGAGCAGTACTTC,CASSQDGTYEQYF
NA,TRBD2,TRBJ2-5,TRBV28,TGTGCCAGCAGTTACGGCCTAGCGGGAGAGACCCAGTACTTC,CASSYGLAGETQYF
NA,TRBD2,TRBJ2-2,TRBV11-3,TGTGCCAGCAGCGCGACTAGCGGGCGGAACACCGGGGAGCTGTTTTTT,CASSATSGRNTGELFF
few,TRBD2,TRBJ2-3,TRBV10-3,TGTGCCACGGGGGCTAGCGGGAGCACAGATACGCAGTATTTT,CATGASGSTDTQYF
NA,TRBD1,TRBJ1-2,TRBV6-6,TGTGCCAGCAGTTACGGACAGGGGGCTAACTATGGCTACACCTTC,CASSYGQGANYGYTF
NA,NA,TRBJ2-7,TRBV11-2,TGTGCCAGCAGCTTAGACCGGAGGCGAGAGCAGTACTTC,CASSLDRRREQYF
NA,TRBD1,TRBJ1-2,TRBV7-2,TGTGCCAGCAGTCTACAGGGGGGCGGCTACACCTTC,CASSLQGGGYTF
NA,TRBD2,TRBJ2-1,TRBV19,TGTGCCAGTAGTATATCGGAACTAGCGGGAGAAAGGGATGAGCAGTTCTTC,CASSISELAGERDEQFF
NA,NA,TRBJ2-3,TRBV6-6,TGTGCCAGCACCCTAGAGGGGCGAAGCACAGATACGCAGTATTTT,CASTLEGRSTDTQYF
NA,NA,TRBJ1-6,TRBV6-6,TGTGCCAGCAGTTACCCCGCCAGGGGCAATTCACCCCTCCACTTT,CASSYPARGNSPLHF
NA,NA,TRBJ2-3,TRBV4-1,TGCGCCAGCAGCCAAGAAGGGACCCCCCCAGATACGCAGTATTTT,CASSQEGTPPDTQYF
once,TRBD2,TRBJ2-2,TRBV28,TGTGCCAGCAGTCCGTGGACTAGTCCCACCGGGGAGCTGTTTTTT,CASSPWTSPTGELFF
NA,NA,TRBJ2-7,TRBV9,TGTGCCAGCAGCGGAACCGACTCCTACGAGCAGTACTTC,CASSGTDSYEQYF
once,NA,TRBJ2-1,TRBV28,TGTGCCGCGAGACATTTAGTTAGCAATGAGCAGTTCTTC,CAARHLVSNEQFF
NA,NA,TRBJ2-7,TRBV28,TGTGCCAGCAGCTCTCCCCCATACGAGCAGTACTTC,CASSSPPYEQYF
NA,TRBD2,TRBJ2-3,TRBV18,TGTGCCAGCTCGCCGGGACTAGCGGGCCATGATACGCAGTATTTT,CASSPGLAGHDTQYF
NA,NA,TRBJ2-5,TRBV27,TGTGCCAGCAAACCCGGGACACTCCAAGAGACCCAGTACTTC,CASKPGTLQETQYF
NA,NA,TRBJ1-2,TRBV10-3,TGTGCCATCTGGCGGGTGGATGGCTACACCTTC,CAIWRVDGYTF
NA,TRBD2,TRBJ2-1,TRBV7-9,TGTGCCAGCACTGCGCGGGAGGGTGTGAATGAGCAGTTCTTC,CASTAREGVNEQFF
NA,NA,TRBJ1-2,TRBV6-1,TGTGCCAGCAGTGCGGGGACGGCGGGGGCTGGCTACACCTTC,CASSAGTAGAGYTF
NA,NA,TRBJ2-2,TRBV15,TGTGCCACCAGCAGAGAAATCCGACAGGACACCGGGGAGCTGTTTTTT,CATSREIRQDTGELFF
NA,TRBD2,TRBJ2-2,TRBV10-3,TGTGCCATCAGAGCGGGAGGGAGGACCGGGGAGCTGTTTTTT,CAIRAGGRTGELFF
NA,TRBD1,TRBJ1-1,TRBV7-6,TGTGCCAGCAGCTCGAACAGGGGCACTGAAGCTTTCTTT,CASSSNRGTEAFF
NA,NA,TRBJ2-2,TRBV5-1,TGCGCCAGCAGCTTGGGCCACAGGAACACCGGGGAGCTGTTTTTT,CASSLGHRNTGELFF
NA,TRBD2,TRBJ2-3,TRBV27,TGTGCCAGCAGTTTTGGTAGCGGGAGGCACACTAGCACAGATACGCAGTATTTT,CASSFGSGRHTSTDTQYF
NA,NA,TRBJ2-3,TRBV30,TGTGCCTTAAGACAGGCGGGCACAGATACGCAGTATTTT,CALRQAGTDTQYF
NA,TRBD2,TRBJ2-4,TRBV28,TGTGCCAGCAGCCCCGCGGGAGGCCTAGAAAACATTCAGTACTTC,CASSPAGGLENIQYF
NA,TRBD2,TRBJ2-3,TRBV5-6,TGTGCCAGCAGCTGGATGTTGGCTAGCGGTACCACAGATACGCAGTATTTT,CASSWMLASGTTDTQYF
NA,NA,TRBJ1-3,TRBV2,TGTGCCAGCAGCCCTGGGGGGGGCTTCGGAAACACCATATATTTT,CASSPGGGFGNTIYF
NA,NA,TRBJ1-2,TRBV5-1,TGCGCCAGCAGCTTCGGGGGAGCTAACTATGGCTACACCTTC,CASSFGGANYGYTF
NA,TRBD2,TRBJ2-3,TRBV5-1,TGCGCCAGCAGCTTGGGACCGGGACTAGCGGGAGTTCTGTATTTT,CASSLGPGLAGVLYF
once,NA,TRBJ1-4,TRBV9,TGTGCCAGCAGCGTGTCCGATATCACTGGGGAAAAACTGTTTTTT,CASSVSDITGEKLFF
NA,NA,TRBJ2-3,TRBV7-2,TGTGCCAGCAGCTCCTCTAGAGATACGCAGTATTTT,CASSSSRDTQYF
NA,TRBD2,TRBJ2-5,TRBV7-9,TGTGCCAGCAGCTTATTTTTCGGACTAGCGGGAGAGGGAGAGACCCAGTACTTC,CASSLFFGLAGEGETQYF
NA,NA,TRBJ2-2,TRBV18,TGTGCCAGCTCACCACCGGGGAACACCGGGGAGCTGTTTTTT,CASSPPGNTGELFF
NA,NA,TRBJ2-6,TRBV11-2,TGTGCCGTTACCCGGCTCTCTGGGGCCAACGTCCTGACTTTC,CAVTRLSGANVLTF
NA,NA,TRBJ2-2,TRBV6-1,TGTGCCAGCAGTGAACAGGGGCGAATCACCGGGGAGCTGTTTTTT,CASSEQGRITGELFF
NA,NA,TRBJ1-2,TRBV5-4,TGTGCCAGCAGCTTGGATCAGGGTCCCTATGGCTACACCTTC,CASSLDQGPYGYTF
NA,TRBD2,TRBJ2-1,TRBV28,TGTGCCAGCTACTCCGGGGGACTAGCGGTTGAGCAGTTCTTC,CASYSGGLAVEQFF
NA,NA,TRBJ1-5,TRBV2,TGTGCCAGCAGCCCCCGTGGGACGGCGGGGAGTAGCAATCAGCCCCAGCATTTT,CASSPRGTAGSSNQPQHF
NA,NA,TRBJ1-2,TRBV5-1,TGCGCCAGCAGCACCTCCAACGGACTCGACTATGGCTACACCTTC,CASSTSNGLDYGYTF
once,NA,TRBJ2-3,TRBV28,TGTGCCAGCAGTTTACCCGGGCAGAGAAGGCAGTATTTT,CASSLPGQRRQYF
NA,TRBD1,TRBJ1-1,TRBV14,TGTGCCAGCAGCCAAGAGCCAGGGGGACGGACTGAAGCTTTCTTT,CASSQEPGGRTEAFF
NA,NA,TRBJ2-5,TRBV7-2,TGTGCCAGCAGCCTCCAGGTTGGGGGTTCAGAGACCCAGTACTTC,CASSLQVGGSETQYF
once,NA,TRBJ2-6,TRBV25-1,TGTGCCAGCAGTGCCTCGGGACGGCTCTCTGGGGCCAACGTCCTGACTTTC,CASSASGRLSGANVLTF
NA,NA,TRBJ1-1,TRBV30,TGTGCCTGGAGTGACGGATGGAACACTGAAGCTTTCTTT,CAWSDGWNTEAFF
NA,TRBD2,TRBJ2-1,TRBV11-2,TGTGCCAGCAGCCCTCTAGCGGGAGGCCCCTCACGGGAGCAGTTCTTC,CASSPLAGGPSREQFF